Listed below are T cell receptor beta chains from one sample, sequenced in a study of CD8 T cells in Susac syndrome. TCRdb re-called the immunoSEQ multiplex PCR reads through MiXCR, storing one row per CDR3 protein. The data hold around 150,000 distinct CDR3 sequences, with around 93% observed a single time. Sequenced material: CD8+ T cells from PBMCs. These receptors all stem from a human donor with Susac syndrome. CDR3s include the opening cysteine and the closing phenylalanine or tryptophan. D genes are given only for firm matches. Only some rows state a clone size, as once, few, many or a class for expanded clones.

CDR3aa,CDR3nt,j_gene,d_gene,abundance,v_gene
CAISDSTGNTEAFF,TGTGCCATCAGTGATTCAACAGGGAACACTGAAGCTTTCTTT,TRBJ1-1,NA,once,TRBV10-3
CASSLGRGTDTQYF,TGTGCCAGCAGCTTGGGGAGAGGCACAGATACGCAGTATTTT,TRBJ2-3,NA,NA,TRBV7-9
CSARDSGMDRQETQYF,TGCAGTGCTAGAGACTCTGGAATGGACAGACAAGAGACCCAGTACTTC,TRBJ2-5,NA,NA,TRBV20-1
CASSLEGQAGTEAFF,TGTGCCAGCAGCTTAGAGGGACAGGCGGGAACTGAAGCTTTCTTT,TRBJ1-1,TRBD1,NA,TRBV7-9
CASSLVGVRDEQFF,TGTGCCAGCAGCCTCGTTGGGGTGAGGGATGAGCAGTTCTTC,TRBJ2-1,NA,NA,TRBV7-6
CASSPTAPFTGEQYF,TGTGCCAGCAGCCCCACGGCCCCTTTTACGGGAGAGCAGTACTTC,TRBJ2-7,NA,NA,TRBV7-9
CASSQGVGNQPQHF,TGTGCCAGCAGCCAAGGGGTAGGCAATCAGCCCCAGCATTTT,TRBJ1-5,NA,NA,TRBV3-1
CASSVAHEDRDYGYTF,TGTGCCAGCAGCGTAGCGCACGAGGACAGGGACTATGGCTACACCTTC,TRBJ1-2,TRBD1,NA,TRBV9
CASSADLYEQYF,TGTGCCAGCAGTGCCGACCTCTACGAGCAGTACTTC,TRBJ2-7,NA,few,TRBV6-2/TRBV6-3
CASSSYRGDYGYTF,TGTGCCAGCAGTTCGTACAGGGGGGACTATGGCTACACCTTC,TRBJ1-2,TRBD1,NA,TRBV27
CASSRANYGYTF,TGTGCCAGTAGTAGAGCTAACTATGGCTACACCTTC,TRBJ1-2,NA,once,TRBV19
CASTITVGGSEQYF,TGTGCCAGCACCATCACAGTAGGGGGCAGCGAGCAGTACTTC,TRBJ2-7,TRBD1,NA,TRBV11-2
CASSQGASHNEKLFF,TGCGCCAGCAGCCAAGGGGCTAGTCATAATGAAAAACTGTTTTTT,TRBJ1-4,NA,NA,TRBV4-1
CASSYPRDRVYNEQFF,TGTGCCAGCAGCTACCCGCGGGACAGAGTATACAATGAGCAGTTCTTC,TRBJ2-1,NA,NA,TRBV7-3
CASSQTSAITDTQYF,TGTGCCAGCAGTCAGACTAGCGCGATCACAGATACGCAGTATTTT,TRBJ2-3,TRBD2,once,TRBV2
CASSVEGGELFF,TGTGCCAGCAGCGTAGAGGGGGGGGAGCTGTTTTTT,TRBJ2-2,NA,NA,TRBV9
CSVDDTEAFF,TGCAGCGTTGATGACACTGAAGCTTTCTTT,TRBJ1-1,NA,NA,TRBV29-1
CAWSLTGLMGNEQFF,TGTGCCTGGAGTCTTACAGGCCTGATGGGTAATGAGCAGTTCTTC,TRBJ2-1,NA,NA,TRBV30
CATSGTGQMSSYNEQFF,TGTGCCACCAGCGGGACAGGCCAAATGAGCTCCTACAATGAGCAGTTCTTC,TRBJ2-1,TRBD1,NA,TRBV15
CATSDLLGTEAFF,TGTGCCACCAGTGATCTTCTGGGCACTGAAGCTTTCTTT,TRBJ1-1,NA,NA,TRBV24-1
CASRRTSGQETQYF,TGTGCCAGCAGGAGGACTAGCGGTCAAGAGACCCAGTACTTC,TRBJ2-5,TRBD2,NA,TRBV2
CATSGPPPGISGNTIYF,TGTGCCACCAGCGGCCCCCCCCCAGGCATCTCTGGAAACACCATATATTTT,TRBJ1-3,NA,NA,TRBV15
CARKPGQESYSNYGYTF,TGTGCCAGGAAGCCAGGGCAGGAGTCCTACTCTAACTATGGCTACACCTTC,TRBJ1-2,NA,once,TRBV6-4
CASSYSKEGRIFETQYF,TGTGCCAGCAGTTACTCTAAGGAGGGCCGGATTTTTGAGACCCAGTACTTC,TRBJ2-5,NA,NA,TRBV6-5
CASSMWGAEAFF,TGTGCCAGTAGTATGTGGGGTGCTGAAGCTTTCTTT,TRBJ1-1,NA,NA,TRBV19